The entry that follows covers one T cell receptor beta chain sequence. Its antigen remains unknown. The data originate from a study of T cell responses to AZD1222 COVID-19 vaccine. Overall study findings and caveats: Females outnumbered males among donors, who were mostly white British; clonal diversity was possibly underestimated.

Germline V lookup: CDR1 SGHDN, CDR2 FVKESK. The CDR3 covers 15 residues. Trimming removed 5 bases from V and 1 base from J, with 14 bases in between. TCRdb keeps only in-frame clones here, not all; method: immunoSEQ multiplex PCR. Altogether about 120,000 clones are present, roughly 89% being singletons, with the ten largest covering under 35%. The specimen comprised peripheral blood, sampled on day 0 of AZD1222 vaccination. The rearrangement joins TRBV14 to TRBJ1-1; no definite D call. This clonotype was obtained from an adult in good health. The CDR3 reads CASSTHKTGNTEAFF. The CDR3 coding sequence is TGTGCCAGCAGCACCCATAAGACGGGGAACACTGAAGCTTTCTTT.